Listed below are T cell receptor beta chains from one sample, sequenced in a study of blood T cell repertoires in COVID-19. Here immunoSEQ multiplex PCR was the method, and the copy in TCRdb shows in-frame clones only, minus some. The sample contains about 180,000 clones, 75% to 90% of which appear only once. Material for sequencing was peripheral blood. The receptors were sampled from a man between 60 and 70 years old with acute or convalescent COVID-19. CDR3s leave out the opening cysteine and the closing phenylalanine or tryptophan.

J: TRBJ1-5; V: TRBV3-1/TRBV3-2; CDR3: ASSQGGSDDSNQPQH
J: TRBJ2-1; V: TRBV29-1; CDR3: SAGQPGPRSYNEQF
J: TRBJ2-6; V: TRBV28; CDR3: ASSFETGAGANVLT
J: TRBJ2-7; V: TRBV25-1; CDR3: ASSAPGQGRYEQY
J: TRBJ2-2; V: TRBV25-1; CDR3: ASMEGGKRTGELF
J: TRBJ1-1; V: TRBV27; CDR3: ASSSQTQGRNTEAF
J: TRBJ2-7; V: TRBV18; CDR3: ASSPGTSGTAYEQY
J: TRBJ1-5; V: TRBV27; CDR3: ASSNRSGQPQH
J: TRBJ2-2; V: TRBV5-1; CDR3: ASSLVSGSNTGELF
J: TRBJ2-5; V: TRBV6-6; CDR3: ASSYSPSGSRETQY
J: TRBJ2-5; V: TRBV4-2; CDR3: ASSQDSGTSGNSLGETQY
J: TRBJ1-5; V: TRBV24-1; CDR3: ATTMGADQPQH
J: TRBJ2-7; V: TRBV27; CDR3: ASSWGAQRSYEQY
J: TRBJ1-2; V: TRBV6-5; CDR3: ASRGGTGPYGYT
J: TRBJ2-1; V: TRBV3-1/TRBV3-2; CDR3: ASSQDLDYYNEQF
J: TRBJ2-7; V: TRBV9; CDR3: ASSVGDSKIYEQY
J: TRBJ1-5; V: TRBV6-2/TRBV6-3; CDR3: ASSEDNQPQH
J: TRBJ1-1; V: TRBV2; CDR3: ASSDPTRPNTEAF
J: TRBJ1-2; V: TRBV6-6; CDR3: ASSLTGVYGYT
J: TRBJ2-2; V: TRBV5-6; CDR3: ASSLVGLENTGELF
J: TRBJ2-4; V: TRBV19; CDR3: ATGGGRSKNIQY
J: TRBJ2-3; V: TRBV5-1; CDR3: ASSPWGPSGGGDTQY
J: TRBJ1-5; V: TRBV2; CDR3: ASSEYGDQPQH
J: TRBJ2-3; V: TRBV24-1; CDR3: ATSDLPTHGTDTQY
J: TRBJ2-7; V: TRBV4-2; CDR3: ASSQDGALEQY
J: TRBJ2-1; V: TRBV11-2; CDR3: ASSPSSGGYNEQF
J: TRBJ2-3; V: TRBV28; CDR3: ASSRPWAGHETQY
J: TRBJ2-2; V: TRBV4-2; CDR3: ASRGASGNTGELF
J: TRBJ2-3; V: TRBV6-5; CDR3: ASRKIAGGTDTQY
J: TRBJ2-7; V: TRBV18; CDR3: ASSRGSYEQY
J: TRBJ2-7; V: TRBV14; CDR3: ASSLGPIGTYEQY
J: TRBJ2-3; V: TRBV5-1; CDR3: ASSWGQGSTDTQY
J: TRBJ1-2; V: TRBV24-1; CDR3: ATSDTRTGGNGYT
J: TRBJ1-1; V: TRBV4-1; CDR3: ASSLEDSGVNTEAF
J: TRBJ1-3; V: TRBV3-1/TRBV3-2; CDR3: ASSQGTAGNTIY
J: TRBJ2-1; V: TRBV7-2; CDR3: ASSFRGSGYNEQF
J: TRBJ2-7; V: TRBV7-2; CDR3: ASSFLYEQY
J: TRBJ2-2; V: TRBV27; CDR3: ASSLVGTGELF
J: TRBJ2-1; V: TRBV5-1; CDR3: ASSTGLANYNEQF
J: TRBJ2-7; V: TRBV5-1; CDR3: ASSPERTGSYEQY
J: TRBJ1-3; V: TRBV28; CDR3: ASSPRDPLSTIY
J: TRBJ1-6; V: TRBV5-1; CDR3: ASSTTGTGLSPLH
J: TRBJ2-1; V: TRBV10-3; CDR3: AARRTGLSYNEQF
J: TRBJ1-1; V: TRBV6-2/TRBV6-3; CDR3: ASSTDRTTWTEAF
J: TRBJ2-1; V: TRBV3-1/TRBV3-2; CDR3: ASSQQDTNEQF
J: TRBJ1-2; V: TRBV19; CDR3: ASTKSQGGYT
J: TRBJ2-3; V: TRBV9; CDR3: ASSAGLSISTDTQY